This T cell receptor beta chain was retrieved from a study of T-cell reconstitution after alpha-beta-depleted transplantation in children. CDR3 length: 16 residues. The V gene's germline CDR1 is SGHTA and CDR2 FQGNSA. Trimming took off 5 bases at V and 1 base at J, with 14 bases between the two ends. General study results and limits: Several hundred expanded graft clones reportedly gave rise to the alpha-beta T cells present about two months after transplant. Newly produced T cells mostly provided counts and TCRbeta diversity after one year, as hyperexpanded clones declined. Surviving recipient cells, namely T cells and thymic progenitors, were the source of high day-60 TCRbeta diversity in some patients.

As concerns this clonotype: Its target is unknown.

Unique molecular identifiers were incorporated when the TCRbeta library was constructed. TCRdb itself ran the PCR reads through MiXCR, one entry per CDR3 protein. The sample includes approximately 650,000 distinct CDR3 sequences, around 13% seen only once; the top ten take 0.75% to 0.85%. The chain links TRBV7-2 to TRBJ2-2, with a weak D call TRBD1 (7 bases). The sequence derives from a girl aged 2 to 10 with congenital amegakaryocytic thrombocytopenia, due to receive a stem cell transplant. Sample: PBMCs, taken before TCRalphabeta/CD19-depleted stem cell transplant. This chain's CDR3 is CASSVVQGGNTGELFF. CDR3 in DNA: TGTGCCAGCAGCGTCGTGCAGGGGGGGAACACCGGGGAGCTGTTTTTT.